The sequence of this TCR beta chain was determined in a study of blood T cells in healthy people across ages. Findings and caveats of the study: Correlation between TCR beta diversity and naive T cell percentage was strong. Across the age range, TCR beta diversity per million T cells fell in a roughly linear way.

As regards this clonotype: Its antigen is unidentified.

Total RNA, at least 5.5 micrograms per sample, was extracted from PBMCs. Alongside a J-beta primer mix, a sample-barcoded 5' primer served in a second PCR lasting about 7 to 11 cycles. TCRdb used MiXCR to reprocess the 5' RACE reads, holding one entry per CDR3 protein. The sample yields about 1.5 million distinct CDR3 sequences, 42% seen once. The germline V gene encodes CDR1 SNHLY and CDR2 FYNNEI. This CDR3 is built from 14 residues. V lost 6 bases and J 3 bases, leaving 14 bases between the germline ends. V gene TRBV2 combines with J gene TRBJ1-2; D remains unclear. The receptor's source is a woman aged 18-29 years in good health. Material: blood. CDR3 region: CASRDSDYYYGYTF. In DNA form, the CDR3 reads TGTGCCAGCAGGGACTCCGACTACTACTATGGCTACACCTTC. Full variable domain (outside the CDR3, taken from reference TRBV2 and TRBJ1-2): EPEVTQTPSHQVTQMGQEVILRCVPISNHLYFYWYRQILGQKVEFLVSFYNNEISEKSEIFDDQFSVERPDGSNFTLKIRSTKLEDSAMYFCASRDSDYYYGYTFGSGTRLTVV.